This T cell receptor (beta chain) was sequenced for a study of T cells in women clearing cervical HPV infection. Study outcomes and limitations: Repertoire richness, not evenness, was significantly elevated in CIN3+ cases versus controls.

The CDR3 loop spans 17 amino acids. Trimming removed 3 bases from V and 2 bases from J; junction bases left unmatched: 6. Germline CDR1 reads MGHDK; CDR2 reads SYGVNS. A note on this clone: Its target is not known. Read data end 3 residues before the CDR3 end; the end is taken from the germline J gene.

This table comes from immunoSEQ multiplex PCR, and its TCRdb copy is limited to in-frame clones, with some not included. The sample totals some 31,000 clones. The chain is built from TRBV25-1 and TRBJ2-3; TRBD1 agrees at 12 bases. The TCR sequence derives from a woman aged 18 to 75 with a cervical HPV16 infection that either progressed to CIN3+ or cleared (not recorded which). The sequenced sample consisted of blood buffy coat. The CDR3 bases that were read are TGTGCCAGCAGTGAGGGGGGACAGGGGGCTTCCACAGATACG. It codes for CASSEGGQGASTDT. The complete CDR3 protein is CASSEGGQGASTDTQYF.